The 7 T cell receptor beta chains below come from one sample, sequenced in a study of Graves' ophthalmopathy and Graves' hyperthyroidism. From RNA, the CDR3 regions of TCR beta chains were amplified and sequenced. RT-PCR with HTBI primers came first, then second-round multiplex PCR. Each CDR3 protein is one row after TCRdb ran MiXCR on the multiplex PCR reads. The profile shows hundreds of thousands of distinct CDR3 sequences, roughly 21% of them singletons. The sequenced sample was peripheral blood. The receptors come from a woman in her forties or fifties with Graves' ophthalmopathy.

This clonotype occurred a few times. V and J are TRBV12-3 or TRBV12-4 and TRBJ1-1; D might be TRBD1 (5 bases). V was clipped by 7 bases and J by 1 base, with 7 bases between them. The CDR3 contains 12 residues. CDR3 DNA sequence: TGTGCCAGCACCGACAGGAACACTGAAGCTTTCTTT. It translates to CASTDRNTEAFF.

This clonotype was observed at least ten times. The chain recombines TRBV12-3 or TRBV12-4 with TRBJ1-2, with a weak D call TRBD1 (6 bases). The CDR3 consists of 12 residues. The V end was cut by 9 bases, the J end by 7 bases, with 15 bases between. In DNA form, the CDR3 reads TGTGCCAGTGGACAGTGGGGCGGTGGCTACACCTTC. Translating gives CASGQWGGGYTF.

This clonotype appeared many times. This chain links TRBV2 with TRBJ2-5; D unresolved. Germline V gene lookup returns CDR1 SNHLY and CDR2 FYNNEI. Trimming pared 7 bases from V and 1 base from J, leaving 16 bases between. The CDR3 covers 15 residues. This CDR3 reads CASTPPAVRQETQYF. The CDR3 DNA reads TGTGCCAGCACCCCTCCGGCAGTTCGCCAAGAGACCCAGTACTTC.

The rearrangement links TRBV30 to TRBJ1-5; D call uncertain. This CDR3 has 13 amino acids. Deletions cut 5 bases from V and 0 bases from J, with 8 bases between. CDR1 and CDR2 from the germline V gene are GTSNPN and SVGIG (reference sequence). CDR3 protein: CAWCQNSNQPQHF. The DNA of the CDR3 is TGTGCCTGGTGTCAGAATAGCAATCAGCCCCAGCATTTT.

To note about this clonotype: At one end, the junction sequence differs from germline, possibly due to a read error. The chain uses TRBV7-2 and TRBJ1-3; a weak D match, TRBD1 (5 bases). Germline V lookup: CDR1 SGHTA, CDR2 FQGNSA. This CDR3 is 12 amino acids long. CDR3 coding DNA: TGTGCCAGCAGCTTGGACTCATGGACACTTAATTTT. This encodes CASSLDSWTLNF.

This clonotype was seen more than once but under ten times. The chain recombines TRBV27 with TRBJ2-2; 10 positions match TRBD1. The CDR3 runs 18 residues. V lost 5 bases to trimming and J lost 4 bases; unmatched junction nucleotides: 13. Germline assignment: CDR1 MNHEY and CDR2 SMNVEV (reference sequence). This CDR3 reads CASSTNYPGQGTTGELFF. The CDR3 nucleotides read TGTGCCAGCAGTACCAACTATCCGGGACAGGGGACCACCGGGGAGCTGTTTTTT.

Many counts were recorded for this clonotype. The chain has TRBV20-1 and TRBJ2-7; 11 bases map to TRBD1. V lost 5 bases and J lost 7; bases outside the gene matches: 10. The length of the CDR3 is 14 residues. The V gene's germline CDR1 is DFQATT and CDR2 SNEGSKA (reference sequence). The CDR3 reads CSAAAGTGGREQYF. The CDR3 DNA reads TGCAGTGCTGCAGCGGGGACAGGGGGAAGGGAGCAGTACTTC.